This TCR beta chain was profiled in a study of blood T cell repertoires in COVID-19. Study at large: The United States, Italy and Spain provided the acute and convalescent COVID-19 samples. The analysed material was cDNA or gDNA that came from T cells, B-cell-depleted T cells, or PBMCs.

Germline V CDR1 and CDR2: SGHTA, FQGNSA. The trim removed 5 bases at V and 4 bases at J, leaving 7 bases unmatched. The CDR3 runs 14 residues. The sample holds a few counts of this clone. Per the authors' pipeline: Nucleated cell counts were estimated from reference gene primer amplification. Profiled with immunoSEQ multiplex PCR; TCRdb holds only in-frame clones, not every one. Clonal size and the V and J genes are those of that table, whereas D and trimming came from the DNA. Here the sample spans around 150,000 clones, 84% being singletons. Source material: peripheral blood. The origin of this receptor is a man in his sixties or seventies with acute or convalescent COVID-19. The chain is built from TRBV7-2 and TRBJ1-2; 7 nucleotides line up with TRBD1. The CDR3 reads CASSQARDSYGYTF. CDR3 in DNA: TGTGCCAGCAGCCAGGCCCGGGACAGCTATGGCTACACCTTC. Together with reference TRBV7-2 and TRBJ1-2, the CDR3 gives the full variable domain: GAGVSQSPSNKVTEKGKDVELRCDPISGHTALYWYRQSLGQGLEFLIYFQGNSAPDKSGLPSDRFSAERTGGSVSTLTIQRTQQEDSAVYLCASSQARDSYGYTFGSGTRLTVV.